Sequencing of this T cell receptor beta chain was carried out in a study of T cell repertoires in cytomegalovirus infection (dated by TCRdb to between 2018 and 2020). About the study as a whole: Donor HLA type was relevant to the analysis, because carriage of CMV infection together with the matching HLA type was indicated by public TCR beta signatures.

Sequencing was carried out with an Illumina HiSeq 1500. The public reads were run again by TCRdb, first through fastp at Q25 and then through MiXCR, and only productive beta chains were kept. Rows with a matching CDR3 protein are joined into one entry that keeps the most common DNA and genes. The sample table records 490,000 or so distinct CDR3 sequences; 10% to 12% of these occur just once. The ten largest make up roughly a tenth of the sample. Broad study findings and their caveats: In both this cohort and an independent cohort of under 450 donors, the cumulative frequency of public TCR beta family members distinguished carriers of CMV infection plus the relevant HLA type. In the ex vivo response, HLA-C-restricted CMV-specific TCR beta clonotypes were dominant, and in two of eight donors the single most frequent clonotype came from this HLA-C-restricted group.

On this clonotype itself: Its antigen is unknown. No much larger clone exists at a distance of one base, and base qualities are not known.

The clonotype was recovered from a human donor in good health (CMV status not recorded). Some clones in this sample may be carry-over from other donors' samples. Sequencing was carried out using PBMCs.

The CDR3 reads CASRVQGAAKDEQFF. The DNA reads as follows: TGTGCCAGTAGAGTTCAGGGGGCCGCTAAGGATGAGCAGTTCTTC. This chain joins TRBV19 to TRBJ2-1, with 8 middle bases fitting TRBD1. CDR1 and CDR2, looked up from the germline V gene (reference sequence), are LNHDA and SQIVND. Reading from cysteine to phenylalanine, the CDR3 counts 15 amino acids. CDR3 DNA is the only sequence kept; it has 45 bases, read in frame from the first base. V is trimmed back by 6 bases and J by 8 bases, and the junction contains 12 bases that no gene match accounts for.